This TCR beta chain was recorded in a study of chemoradiotherapy in HPV16-positive cancers. For the study at large: Candidate HPV-specific T-cell clones and common TCR motifs came from functional assays in a couple of HPV16-positive patients. General study points: HPV-specific T cells were functionally defined from only a couple of HPV16-positive patients. During treatment, candidate HPV-specific clones and E7-related motifs expanded in tumor.

The data were produced by immunoSEQ multiplex PCR, yet TCRdb's version contains in-frame clones alone and is incomplete. This sample has under 6,500 clones, with more than 85% found just once. About this clone itself: Its antigen is not identified.

V was cut by 6 bases and J by 8 bases, with 16 bases left in between. This CDR3 has 14 residues. Per the germline V gene, CDR1 is SNHLY and CDR2 is FYNNEI. The sequencing used tumor tissue, collected from a patient who underwent chemoradiotherapy. The chain joins TRBV2 to TRBJ2-2; TRBD2 might be the D (6 bases). The sequence derives from a human donor with HPV-associated anogenital cancer. The CDR3 is CASRLTSSAGELFF. The CDR3, as DNA: TGTGCCAGCAGACTTACTAGCAGTGCTGGGGAGCTGTTTTTT.